A single sample gave rise to the 6 T cell receptor beta chains below, sequenced in a study of blood T cell repertoires in COVID-19. Repertoires were generated with immunoSEQ multiplex PCR, while TCRdb's copy carries only in-frame clones and drops some. The sample lists 90,000 to 120,000 clones; approximately 85% were seen once. Source material: peripheral blood. The receptors here all came from a woman in her sixties or seventies with acute or convalescent COVID-19.

V gene TRBV19 combines with J gene TRBJ1-5, with D unresolved. The CDR3 extends over 15 amino acids. Germline V gene lookup returns CDR1 LNHDA and CDR2 SQIVND (reference sequence). The V end was cut by 5 bases, the J end by 2 bases, with 13 bases between. Here the CDR3 DNA reads TGTGCCAGTAGTGTCGGGTTTAACGGCAATCAGCCCCAGCATTTT. This codes for CASSVGFNGNQPQHF.

The V and J genes are TRBV18 and TRBJ2-1, with TRBD1 as a possible D gene (6 bases). The CDR3 covers 15 residues. Germline V gene sequence: CDR1 KGHSH, CDR2 LQKENI. V lost 3 bases, J lost 8 bases, and 17 bases lay in between. CDR3 protein: CASSPKGGGYDEQFF. Here the CDR3 DNA reads TGTGCCAGCTCACCTAAAGGGGGTGGGTACGATGAGCAGTTCTTC.

Points on this clone: This same CDR3 is encoded by further DNA sequences in the sample. The chain couples TRBV5-1 to TRBJ2-3; 11 bases match TRBD2. The CDR3 is 17 residues long. Germline-derived CDR1 and CDR2 are SGHRS and YFSETQ. The ends lost 1 base at V and 3 bases at J; junction bases unmatched: 7. The CDR3 DNA reads TGCGCCAGCAGCTTGACCCTAGCGGGAGGTGGGACAGATACGCAGTATTTT. Protein product: CASSLTLAGGGTDTQYF.

This clone was recorded a few times. The chain couples TRBV2 to TRBJ2-1; 7 bases map to TRBD2. There are 14 residues in the CDR3. From germline, CDR1 is SNHLY and CDR2 FYNNEI. J was trimmed by 9 bases and V by 7 bases; bases with no gene match: 12. The CDR3 DNA reads TGTGCCAGCACCACCCGGCGGCTAGCGGCTGAGCAGTTCTTC. The encoded protein is CASTTRRLAAEQFF.

J is TRBJ2-1 and V is TRBV7-2; 7 bases are a match to TRBD2. Per germline, CDR1 SGHTA and CDR2 FQGNSA. The V segment lost 2 bases and the J segment 5 bases; nucleotides outside the gene matches: 9. The CDR3 contains 16 residues. CDR3 sequence reads: CASSLSGEGLDNEQFF. In DNA, the CDR3 is TGTGCCAGCAGCTTATCGGGGGAGGGGCTTGACAATGAGCAGTTCTTC. The variable domain in full, with the rest retrieved from reference TRBV7-2 and TRBJ2-1, is GAGVSQSPSNKVTEKGKDVELRCDPISGHTALYWYRQSLGQGLEFLIYFQGNSAPDKSGLPSDRFSAERTGGSVSTLTIQRTQQEDSAVYLCASSLSGEGLDNEQFFGPGTRLTVL.

The chain joins TRBV28 to TRBJ1-2, with TRBD1 matching over 9 bases. In germline, CDR1 is MDHEN, CDR2 SYDVKM. The V segment lost 6 bases and the J segment 1 base; nucleotides outside the gene matches: 6. The CDR3 length is 15 residues. CDR3 sequence: CASRTGTGINYGYTF. The CDR3 coding sequence is TGTGCCAGCAGAACCGGGACAGGGATTAACTATGGCTACACCTTC.